The text below deals with one TCR beta chain. Its binding antigen is unknown. It has no much larger one-base neighbor in the sample; base qualities were not kept. Library preparation used the immunoSEQ multiplex PCR assay. TCRdb provides this immuneACCESS table in a form limited to in-frame rearrangements. Some clones are lacking; in checked studies, under half of them reflect an unresolved V gene, and why the rest are absent is not known. For this sample there are tens of thousands of clones; around 94% appear just once. Roughly 0.22% of the sample comes from the top ten. These data originate in a study of T cell changes during pregnancy in multiple sclerosis (dated by TCRdb to about 2019). About the full investigation: Changes in the T cell repertoire over the course of pregnancy were examined in this study in women with multiple sclerosis.

The input for sequencing was CD4+ T cells from peripheral blood mononuclear cells, taken before pregnancy. This receptor was taken from a female donor with multiple sclerosis, enrolled in a pregnancy study.

DNA sequence: TGTGCCAGCAGTCTCGGGACAGCCTATGGCTACACCTTC. Its translation reads: CASSLGTAYGYTF. The V gene is TRBV2 and the J gene is TRBJ1-2, with 7 bases aligning to TRBD1. The germline V gene specifies SNHLY as CDR1 and FYNNEI as CDR2. The CDR3 holds 13 amino acids from the cysteine to the phenylalanine. The DNA shown is the 39-base CDR3, in frame from base 1. Trimming leaves V shorter by 5 bases and J shorter by 4 bases, with the junction holding 4 bases beyond the gene matches.